This T cell receptor beta chain was identified during a study of post-analysis software for immune sequencing data. Presence of unique molecular identifiers characterized the TCR beta cDNA libraries. TCRdb re-derived calls from the PCR reads in MiXCR, one entry per CDR3 protein. This sample has roughly 150,000 distinct CDR3 sequences, with around 36% found just once. Trimming removed 4 bases from V and 2 bases from J, with 12 bases in between. The CDR3 has 14 residues. CDR1 is SGHDN, CDR2 FVKESK, per germline. Here the sequenced sample was blood, taken after autologous hematopoietic stem cell transplantation. The clonotype comes from a girl between 5 and 17 years old with multiple sclerosis. The chain combines TRBV14 with TRBJ2-7; possible D gene TRBD1, 7 bases. The CDR3 spells CASSPQGGPYEQYF. In DNA, the CDR3 is TGTGCCAGCAGCCCCCAGGGGGGCCCCTACGAGCAGTACTTC.